Listed below are T cell receptor beta chains from one sample, sequenced in a study of preoperative IRX-2 immunotherapy in early breast cancer. Repertoires were generated with immunoSEQ multiplex PCR, while TCRdb's copy carries only in-frame clones and drops some. Altogether around 35,000 clones are present, nearly 95% being singletons, with the ten largest covering 5% to 7%. Specimen collection occurred from a patient treated with IRX-2 immunotherapy. The receptors stem from a human donor with breast cancer. The CDR3 runs from the conserved cysteine through the conserved F or W. A D gene is named only where the DNA matches it firmly. Clone size is given for some rows only: seen once, a few or many times, or a class if the clone is expanded.

cdr3_nt: TGTGCCAGCAGGCGGGAATCCATCACAGATACGCAGTATTTT
cdr3_aa: CASRRESITDTQYF
v_call: TRBV28
j_call: TRBJ2-3
clone_size: NA
d_call: NA

cdr3_nt: TGTGCTAGTGGTTTGGTAGCGGATGGGGGTACCGGGGGGACCCAGTACTTC
cdr3_aa: CASGLVADGGTGGTQYF
v_call: TRBV12-5
j_call: TRBJ2-5
clone_size: NA
d_call: NA

cdr3_nt: TGTGCCAGTTGGGGCGGGGGTGGCGATACGCAGTATTTT
cdr3_aa: CASWGGGGDTQYF
v_call: TRBV19
j_call: TRBJ2-3
clone_size: once
d_call: TRBD2

cdr3_nt: TGTGCCAGCAGCCCGGGAGGGCCCTCGCGCATTCAGTACTTC
cdr3_aa: CASSPGGPSRIQYF
v_call: TRBV11-1
j_call: TRBJ2-4
clone_size: NA
d_call: TRBD2

cdr3_nt: TGTGCCAGCAGCTTAGAAGGTAGCGGGGGGTACCAAGAGACCCAGTACTTC
cdr3_aa: CASSLEGSGGYQETQYF
v_call: TRBV7-8
j_call: TRBJ2-5
clone_size: NA
d_call: TRBD2

cdr3_nt: TGTGCCAGTAGTACAGGGTCCTCCCGGGCCCAGTACTTC
cdr3_aa: CASSTGSSRAQYF
v_call: TRBV19
j_call: TRBJ2-5
clone_size: NA
d_call: NA

cdr3_nt: TGTGCCAGCAGCTTGGAACGGGGTACTGGGGCCAACGTCCTGACTTTC
cdr3_aa: CASSLERGTGANVLTF
v_call: TRBV5-4
j_call: TRBJ2-6
clone_size: NA
d_call: NA

cdr3_nt: TGTGCCAGCAGGCGGACAGGAGCTAATGAAAAACTGTTTTTT
cdr3_aa: CASRRTGANEKLFF
v_call: TRBV7-9
j_call: TRBJ1-4
clone_size: NA
d_call: TRBD1

cdr3_nt: TGTGCCAGCAGCTTAGGAAGGACAGGACTAAATCCTGGGGCCAACGTCCTGACTTTC
cdr3_aa: CASSLGRTGLNPGANVLTF
v_call: TRBV7-9
j_call: TRBJ2-6
clone_size: NA
d_call: NA

cdr3_nt: TGTGCCAGCTCACCACTAGGGACAGGGGCCTACGAGCAGTACTTC
cdr3_aa: CASSPLGTGAYEQYF
v_call: TRBV18
j_call: TRBJ2-7
clone_size: NA
d_call: TRBD1

cdr3_nt: TGTGCCAGCAGCCCGGGACTAGCGGGATTGGCGACCTACGAGCAGTACTTC
cdr3_aa: CASSPGLAGLATYEQYF
v_call: TRBV27
j_call: TRBJ2-7
clone_size: NA
d_call: TRBD2

cdr3_nt: TGTGCCAGCAGCGTGGGGTCGATGAACACTGAAGCTTTCTTT
cdr3_aa: CASSVGSMNTEAFF
v_call: TRBV9
j_call: TRBJ1-1
clone_size: once
d_call: NA

cdr3_nt: TGTGCCAGCAGCTTAATTGGAGGTGGCGAACCTACCAATGAGCAGTTCTTC
cdr3_aa: CASSLIGGGEPTNEQFF
v_call: TRBV7-9
j_call: TRBJ2-1
clone_size: NA
d_call: NA